Listed below are T cell receptor beta chains from one sample, sequenced in a study of shared T cell receptors in the human thymus. Only in-frame clones appear in the TCRdb table, and some are missing; sequencing was by immunoSEQ multiplex PCR. Among 720,000 or so clones listed, 70% to 90% were seen once. The sample was also linked to a second study, of human thymus T cells.

Sequenced input: thymocytes. The receptor source for this set is a girl under three years old with a congenital heart defect. CDR3s include the opening cysteine and the closing phenylalanine or tryptophan. The order of the fields is V gene, J gene, D gene, clone size, CDR3 protein, CDR3 DNA. The D gene is left open where the match is weak. Size is omitted from some rows. Given values are once, few, many or a class for expanded clones.

>TRBV6-5|TRBJ2-2|TRBD1|NA
CASSYEKGASTGELFF
TGTGCCAGCAGTTACGAGAAGGGGGCTAGCACCGGGGAGCTGTTTTTT
>TRBV2|TRBJ2-7|NA|NA
CASSDRGRHEQYF
TGTGCCAGCAGTGACAGGGGACGCCACGAGCAGTACTTC
>TRBV16|TRBJ2-5|NA|NA
CASSQWTGVGEQYF
TGTGCCAGCAGCCAATGGACGGGAGTAGGAGAGCAGTACTTC
>TRBV11-2|TRBJ2-7|NA|once
CASSSRQYEQYF
TGTGCCAGCAGTTCCAGACAGTACGAGCAGTACTTC
>TRBV2|TRBJ1-2|NA|NA
CASSESPTANYGYTF
TGTGCCAGCAGCGAGTCCCCAACAGCTAACTATGGCTACACCTTC
>TRBV13|TRBJ2-3|TRBD2|NA
CASSLVTSGGLTDTQYF
TGTGCCAGCAGCTTAGTGACTAGCGGGGGGCTCACAGATACGCAGTATTTT
>TRBV28|TRBJ2-3|TRBD2|NA
CASSLTSGGVSTDTQYF
TGTGCCAGCAGTTTGACTAGCGGGGGGGTTAGCACAGATACGCAGTATTTT
>TRBV10-3|TRBJ1-1|NA|NA
CAISHRELNTEAFF
TGTGCCATCAGTCATAGGGAGTTAAACACTGAAGCTTTCTTT
>TRBV7-6|TRBJ2-2|NA|NA
CASSLGAVTGELFF
TGTGCCAGCAGCTTAGGTGCAGTCACCGGGGAGCTGTTTTTT
>TRBV4-1|TRBJ1-5|TRBD1|NA
CASSHLPGGAKNNQPQHF
TGCGCCAGCAGCCATTTACCAGGGGGCGCGAAAAACAATCAGCCCCAGCATTTT
>TRBV2|TRBJ2-7|TRBD1|once
CATGTGNSGEQYF
TGTGCCACAGGGACAGGGAACTCGGGAGAGCAGTACTTC
>TRBV7-8|TRBJ2-7|TRBD1|few
CASSSSTGGLSSYEQYF
TGTGCCAGCAGCTCCTCGACAGGGGGCCTTAGCTCCTACGAGCAGTACTTC
>TRBV18|TRBJ1-2|NA|few
CASSPGPRECTF
TGTGCCAGCTCACCCGGGCCCCGGGAATGCACCTTC
>TRBV5-4|TRBJ2-7|TRBD2|NA
CASSWTGTSGDEQYF
TGTGCCAGCAGCTGGACCGGGACTAGCGGGGACGAGCAGTACTTC
>TRBV4-1|TRBJ1-4|NA|NA
CASSQDATQKKLFF
TGCGCCAGCAGCCAAGATGCGACTCAAAAAAAACTGTTTTTT
>TRBV18|TRBJ2-3|NA|NA
CASSPPTPRGPPSTDTQYF
TGTGCCAGCTCACCACCTACGCCGCGGGGCCCCCCCAGCACAGATACGCAGTATTTT
>TRBV10-2|TRBJ1-1|NA|NA
CASGEGNTEAFF
TGCGCCAGCGGGGAGGGGAACACTGAAGCTTTCTTT
>TRBV7-9|TRBJ2-5|NA|NA
CASSLISVNRETQYF
TGTGCCAGCAGCTTAATCTCGGTAAATCGAGAGACCCAGTACTTC
>TRBV6-1|TRBJ1-5|TRBD1|NA
CASSETGDSNQPQHF
TGTGCCAGCAGTGAAACAGGGGATAGCAATCAGCCCCAGCATTTT
>TRBV15|TRBJ1-2|NA|NA
CATSRDLLVREGYGYTF
TGTGCCACCAGCAGAGATCTCTTGGTCCGGGAGGGTTATGGCTACACCTTC
>TRBV2|TRBJ1-2|NA|NA
CASQGTYGYTF
TGTGCCAGTCAGGGGACCTATGGCTACACCTTC
>TRBV11-2|TRBJ1-6|NA|NA
CASSLVAPGKKYNSPLHF
TGTGCCAGCAGCTTAGTGGCCCCAGGGAAGAAATATAATTCACCCCTCCACTTT
>TRBV28|TRBJ1-3|NA|NA
CASGLKPTPGWDTIYF
TGTGCCAGCGGTCTGAAACCAACCCCAGGTTGGGACACCATATATTTT
>TRBV15|TRBJ2-7|TRBD1|NA
CATSGSTGQDYEQYF
TGTGCCACCAGCGGGAGTACGGGACAGGACTACGAGCAGTACTTC
>TRBV27|TRBJ2-1|NA|NA
CASSAMAIGGEQFF
TGTGCCAGCAGTGCAATGGCGATCGGAGGGGAGCAGTTCTTC
>TRBV10-3|TRBJ2-7|NA|NA
CAISESQDPGEQYF
TGTGCCATCAGTGAGTCACAGGACCCCGGTGAGCAGTACTTC
>TRBV13|TRBJ2-7|TRBD2|NA
CASSPKVSGGEHEQYF
TGTGCCAGCAGCCCAAAGGTCAGCGGGGGGGAACACGAGCAGTACTTC
>TRBV28|TRBJ1-5|TRBD1|NA
CASSTASGTGDQPQHF
TGTGCCAGCAGTACGGCATCCGGGACAGGGGATCAGCCCCAGCATTTT
>TRBV7-8|TRBJ1-5|NA|NA
CASSLRDSQLSPQHF
TGTGCCAGCAGCTTGCGGGACTCCCAACTTTCGCCCCAGCATTTT
>TRBV4-1|TRBJ1-2|NA|NA
CASSQDLEAYGYTF
TGCGCCAGCAGCCAAGATTTGGAGGCCTATGGCTACACCTTC
>TRBV18|TRBJ2-3|NA|NA
CASSPPLGLTLPGPDTQYF
TGTGCCAGCTCACCACCACTGGGACTCACACTCCCGGGCCCAGATACGCAGTATTTT
>TRBV9|TRBJ1-2|NA|NA
CASSGPFSGTQHTF
TGTGCCAGCAGCGGACCTTTTTCCGGGACACAGCACACCTTC
>TRBV15|TRBJ1-5|NA|NA
CATSRSSGWARSNQPQHF
TGTGCCACCAGCAGGAGTTCGGGGTGGGCGCGGAGCAATCAGCCCCAGCATTTT
>TRBV5-1|TRBJ2-1|NA|NA
CASSVGYTYNEQFF
TGCGCCAGCAGCGTCGGTTATACTTACAATGAGCAGTTCTTC
>TRBV11-2|TRBJ1-2|NA|NA
CASSFSGAHGYTF
TGTGCCAGCAGCTTCTCAGGGGCCCATGGCTACACCTTC
>TRBV15|TRBJ2-1|TRBD1|NA
CATSAPGTGSNEQFF
TGTGCCACCAGCGCCCCCGGGACAGGGTCCAATGAGCAGTTCTTC
>TRBV5-1|TRBJ1-2|NA|NA
CASSSGYRQGNYGYTF
TGCGCCAGCAGCTCAGGCTACCGCCAGGGGAACTATGGCTACACCTTC
>TRBV27|TRBJ2-5|TRBD2|NA
CASTLAGAPQETQYF
TGTGCCAGCACACTAGCGGGGGCCCCCCAAGAGACCCAGTACTTC
>TRBV6-1|TRBJ1-2|TRBD1|NA
CASSARLGTGHGYTF
TGTGCCAGCAGCGCACGACTCGGGACAGGCCATGGCTACACCTTC
>TRBV5-6|TRBJ1-2|TRBD1|NA
CASSGGFGDRVGYTF
TGTGCCAGCAGCGGGGGTTTCGGCGACAGGGTTGGCTACACCTTC
>TRBV27|TRBJ1-2|TRBD1|NA
CASSLNRTGPLPYGYTF
TGTGCCAGCAGTTTAAATCGGACAGGTCCATTACCCTATGGCTACACCTTC
>TRBV5-1|TRBJ2-1|TRBD1|few
CASSLDRGLRSYNEQFF
TGCGCCAGCAGCTTGGACAGGGGGTTGCGCTCCTACAATGAGCAGTTCTTC
>TRBV28|TRBJ1-3|NA|few
CASSPYRDSGVVGNTIYF
TGTGCCAGCAGCCCATACCGGGACTCTGGAGTGGTAGGAAACACCATATATTTT
>TRBV27|TRBJ1-3|NA|few
CASRILLGGDSGNTIYF
TGTGCCAGCAGAATACTCCTTGGGGGGGATTCTGGAAACACCATATATTTT
>TRBV4-3|TRBJ1-1|NA|NA
CASSPTITGTTEAFF
TGCGCCAGCAGCCCGACCATAACAGGAACCACTGAAGCTTTCTTT
>TRBV5-1|TRBJ1-1|NA|NA
CASSLFADMNTEAFF
TGCGCTAGCAGCTTGTTCGCAGACATGAACACTGAAGCTTTCTTT
>TRBV6-1|TRBJ2-3|TRBD2|NA
CASSEPAGDYTDTQYF
TGTGCCAGCAGTGAACCAGCGGGGGACTACACAGATACGCAGTATTTT